The rows below give T cell receptor beta chains drawn from one sample of a study of blood T cell repertoires in COVID-19. Clones were read by immunoSEQ multiplex PCR, and TCRdb kept only the in-frame ones, dropping some. The sample lists fewer than 200,000 clones; about 83% were seen once. The sample was peripheral blood. These receptors were taken from a woman of 80 years or more with COVID-19, enrolled during active disease. Each CDR3 is given with its conserved first and last residue. D genes are given only for firm matches. Clone size appears in some rows only: once, few, many, or a class for an expanded clone.

d_call: TRBD2
j_call: TRBJ2-1
clone_size: NA
v_call: TRBV5-1
cdr3_nt: TGCGCCAGCAGCGCGGGACTAGCGGGAGTGAATGAGCAGTTCTTC
cdr3_aa: CASSAGLAGVNEQFF

d_call: TRBD1
j_call: TRBJ2-1
clone_size: NA
v_call: TRBV18
cdr3_nt: TGTGCCAGCTCAGGGACAGGGTATGAGCAGTTCTTC
cdr3_aa: CASSGTGYEQFF

d_call: NA
j_call: TRBJ1-1
clone_size: NA
v_call: TRBV5-4
cdr3_nt: TGTGCCAGCAGCTTGTACACGAACACTGAAGCTTTCTTT
cdr3_aa: CASSLYTNTEAFF

d_call: TRBD2
j_call: TRBJ2-3
clone_size: NA
v_call: TRBV7-9
cdr3_nt: TGTGCCAGCAGCCGAACTAGCGGGACTATGTATGATACGCAGTATTTT
cdr3_aa: CASSRTSGTMYDTQYF

d_call: TRBD1
j_call: TRBJ2-5
clone_size: NA
v_call: TRBV7-7
cdr3_nt: TGTGCTAGCAGCTTCGGACAGGGAGGAGAGACCCAGTACTTC
cdr3_aa: CASSFGQGGETQYF

d_call: NA
j_call: TRBJ2-5
clone_size: NA
v_call: TRBV28
cdr3_nt: TGTGCCACCACTGGGGGCGGTGCAGAGACCCAGTACTTC
cdr3_aa: CATTGGGAETQYF

d_call: TRBD1
j_call: TRBJ1-1
clone_size: NA
v_call: TRBV7-3
cdr3_nt: TGTGCCAGCAGACAGACAGGGAACCCTGAAGCTTTCTTT
cdr3_aa: CASRQTGNPEAFF

d_call: TRBD1
j_call: TRBJ1-2
clone_size: NA
v_call: TRBV6-5
cdr3_nt: TGTGCCAGCAGTTACCGACAGGGTAGTGGCTACACCTTC
cdr3_aa: CASSYRQGSGYTF

d_call: TRBD1
j_call: TRBJ2-7
clone_size: NA
v_call: TRBV23-1
cdr3_nt: TGCGCCAGCAGTCAATGGGTTCCTGGCAGGGGGATCTACGAGCAGTACTTC
cdr3_aa: CASSQWVPGRGIYEQYF

d_call: NA
j_call: TRBJ2-7
clone_size: NA
v_call: TRBV19
cdr3_nt: TGTGCCAGTAGTAACCCCGGGAGCTACGAGCAGTACTTC
cdr3_aa: CASSNPGSYEQYF

d_call: TRBD2
j_call: TRBJ2-2
clone_size: NA
v_call: TRBV7-2
cdr3_nt: TGTGCCAGCAGCTTAGCGGTCGCGGGAGTGACCGGGGAGCTGTTTTTT
cdr3_aa: CASSLAVAGVTGELFF

d_call: NA
j_call: TRBJ2-7
clone_size: NA
v_call: TRBV2
cdr3_nt: TGTGCCAGCAGTGGTCAGGGCAGGGTGAGCGAGCAGTACTTC
cdr3_aa: CASSGQGRVSEQYF

d_call: NA
j_call: TRBJ2-7
clone_size: NA
v_call: TRBV11-2
cdr3_nt: TGTGCCAGCAGCCCCTGGTCCCCGGGGTCCTACGAGCAGTACTTC
cdr3_aa: CASSPWSPGSYEQYF

d_call: TRBD1
j_call: TRBJ1-2
clone_size: NA
v_call: TRBV18
cdr3_nt: TGTGCCAGCTCACTAGAACAGGGGTACTATGGCTACACCTTC
cdr3_aa: CASSLEQGYYGYTF

d_call: NA
j_call: TRBJ2-5
clone_size: NA
v_call: TRBV5-1
cdr3_nt: TGCGCCAGCAGGGGGCAGGACCAAGAGACCCAGTACTTC
cdr3_aa: CASRGQDQETQYF

d_call: NA
j_call: TRBJ1-2
clone_size: NA
v_call: TRBV7-9
cdr3_nt: TGTGCCAGCAGCTTAGCGGGGGGACCCGTTACCTTC
cdr3_aa: CASSLAGGPVTF

d_call: NA
j_call: TRBJ2-5
clone_size: NA
v_call: TRBV15
cdr3_nt: TGTGCCACCAGCAGAGTCGGACTGGGAGGGGGCCAAGAGACCCAGTACTTC
cdr3_aa: CATSRVGLGGGQETQYF

d_call: NA
j_call: TRBJ1-1
clone_size: NA
v_call: TRBV3-1/TRBV3-2
cdr3_nt: TGTGCCAGCAGCCAAGTAGGAGCAAAAGCTTTCTTT
cdr3_aa: CASSQVGAKAFF

d_call: NA
j_call: TRBJ2-2
clone_size: NA
v_call: TRBV4-3
cdr3_nt: TGCGCCAGCAGCCAAGTGGGCCAGACGAACACCGGGGAGCTGTTTTTT
cdr3_aa: CASSQVGQTNTGELFF

d_call: TRBD1
j_call: TRBJ1-2
clone_size: NA
v_call: TRBV7-2
cdr3_nt: TGTGCCAGCAGCTCCCAAATTATCGGACAGGTTAACTATGGCTACACCTTC
cdr3_aa: CASSSQIIGQVNYGYTF

d_call: NA
j_call: TRBJ1-6
clone_size: NA
v_call: TRBV4-3
cdr3_nt: TGCGCCAGCAGCCCGGGGGGGTTGAGTAATAATTCACCCCTCCACTTT
cdr3_aa: CASSPGGLSNNSPLHF

d_call: TRBD2
j_call: TRBJ2-7
clone_size: once
v_call: TRBV12-3/TRBV12-4
cdr3_nt: TGTGCCAGCATGGGACTAGGCTACGAGCAGTACTTC
cdr3_aa: CASMGLGYEQYF

d_call: NA
j_call: TRBJ2-7
clone_size: NA
v_call: TRBV7-2
cdr3_nt: TGTGCCAGCGGACTCTCCTACTACGAGCAGTACTTC
cdr3_aa: CASGLSYYEQYF

d_call: NA
j_call: TRBJ1-3
clone_size: NA
v_call: TRBV18
cdr3_nt: TGTGCCAGCTCACCACTCCAGACAGCGGGCTCTGGAAACACCATATATTTT
cdr3_aa: CASSPLQTAGSGNTIYF

d_call: NA
j_call: TRBJ2-7
clone_size: few
v_call: TRBV9
cdr3_nt: TGTGCCAGCAGCGTAGGGGCAGGCCACCTGGGCGAGCAGTACTTC
cdr3_aa: CASSVGAGHLGEQYF

d_call: NA
j_call: TRBJ2-7
clone_size: NA
v_call: TRBV18
cdr3_nt: TGTGCCAGCTTCGATTCAGTTACCACCTACGAGCAGTACTTC
cdr3_aa: CASFDSVTTYEQYF

d_call: NA
j_call: TRBJ1-5
clone_size: NA
v_call: TRBV23-1
cdr3_nt: TGCGCCAGCAGGGCAGCCGGGGAGAGGAATCAGCCCCAGCATTTT
cdr3_aa: CASRAAGERNQPQHF

d_call: TRBD2
j_call: TRBJ2-1
clone_size: NA
v_call: TRBV10-1
cdr3_nt: TGCGCCAGCGGAGGGACTAGCGGGATAATTTGCAATGAGCAGTTCTTC
cdr3_aa: CASGGTSGIICNEQFF

d_call: TRBD2
j_call: TRBJ2-7
clone_size: NA
v_call: TRBV5-4
cdr3_nt: TGTGCCAGCAGCCCAGCGGGAGGGCCCTACGAGCAGTACTTC
cdr3_aa: CASSPAGGPYEQYF

d_call: TRBD2
j_call: TRBJ2-1
clone_size: NA
v_call: TRBV2
cdr3_nt: TGTGCCAGCAGTGCGGCGGGAGGAGGCCGGGTAAGGAATGAGCAGTTCTTC
cdr3_aa: CASSAAGGGRVRNEQFF

d_call: TRBD2
j_call: TRBJ2-3
clone_size: NA
v_call: TRBV18
cdr3_nt: TGTGCCAGCTCATCCTCTAGCGGGAGTGCAGATACGCAGTATTTT
cdr3_aa: CASSSSSGSADTQYF

d_call: TRBD2
j_call: TRBJ2-5
clone_size: NA
v_call: TRBV7-2
cdr3_nt: TGTGCCAGCAGCTTAGTTACTAGCGGGGGAGGGGGGAGCCAAGAGACCCAGTACTTC
cdr3_aa: CASSLVTSGGGGSQETQYF

d_call: TRBD1
j_call: TRBJ2-1
clone_size: NA
v_call: TRBV6-5
cdr3_nt: TGTGCCAGCAGCTGGGACAGGGGATACAATGAGCAGTTCTTC
cdr3_aa: CASSWDRGYNEQFF

d_call: TRBD2
j_call: TRBJ2-1
clone_size: NA
v_call: TRBV7-3
cdr3_nt: TGTGCCAGCAGCTCTCCTAGCGGGGGGCTACAAAATGAGCAGTTCTTC
cdr3_aa: CASSSPSGGLQNEQFF

d_call: TRBD1
j_call: TRBJ2-7
clone_size: NA
v_call: TRBV10-3
cdr3_nt: TGTGCCATCAGTGAGAGACAGGGGGCAGCGGAGCAGTACTTC
cdr3_aa: CAISERQGAAEQYF